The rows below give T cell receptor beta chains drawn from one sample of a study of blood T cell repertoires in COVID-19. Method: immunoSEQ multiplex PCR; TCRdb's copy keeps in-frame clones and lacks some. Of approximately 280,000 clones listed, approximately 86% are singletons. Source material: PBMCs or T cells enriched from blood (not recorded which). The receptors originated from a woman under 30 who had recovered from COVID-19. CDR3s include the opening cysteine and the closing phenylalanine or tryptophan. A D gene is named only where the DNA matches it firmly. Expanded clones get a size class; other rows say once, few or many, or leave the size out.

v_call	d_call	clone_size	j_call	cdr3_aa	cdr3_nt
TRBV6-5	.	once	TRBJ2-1	CASSYPGSPYNEQFF	TGTGCCAGCAGTTACCCTGGGAGCCCCTACAATGAGCAGTTCTTC
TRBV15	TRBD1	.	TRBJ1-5	CATSREGDSVNQPQHF	TGTGCCACCAGCAGAGAGGGGGACAGCGTTAATCAGCCCCAGCATTTT
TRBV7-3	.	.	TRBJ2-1	CASSLTYAGAYNEQFF	TGTGCCAGCAGCTTAACGTATGCGGGCGCATACAATGAGCAGTTCTTC
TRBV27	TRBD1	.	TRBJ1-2	CASSRDRSF	TGTGCCAGCAGTAGGGACAGGTCCTTC
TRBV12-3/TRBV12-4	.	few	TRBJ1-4	CASSSPEKLFF	TGTGCCAGCAGCTCCCCTGAAAAACTGTTTTTT
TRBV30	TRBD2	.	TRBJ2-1	CAWSVGGGADEQFF	TGTGCCTGGAGTGTAGGCGGGGGGGCCGATGAGCAGTTCTTC
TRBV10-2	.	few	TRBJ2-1	CASSLEYNEQFF	TGCGCCAGCAGTTTAGAGTACAATGAGCAGTTCTTC
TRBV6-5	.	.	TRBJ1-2	CASSYSEGAVGYTF	TGTGCCAGCAGTTACTCGGAGGGTGCGGTCGGCTACACCTTC
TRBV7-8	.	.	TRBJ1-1	CASSLVNRVGTEAFF	TGTGCCAGCAGCTTAGTAAACAGGGTGGGCACTGAAGCTTTCTTT
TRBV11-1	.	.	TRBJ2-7	CASSPDSYEQYF	TGTGCCAGCAGCCCCGACAGTTACGAGCAGTACTTC
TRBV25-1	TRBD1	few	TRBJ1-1	CASSARQGGKHEAFF	TGTGCCAGCAGTGCCAGACAGGGGGGAAAGCATGAAGCTTTCTTT
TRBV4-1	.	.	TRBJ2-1	CASSARGEQFF	TGCGCCAGCAGCGCAAGGGGTGAGCAGTTCTTC
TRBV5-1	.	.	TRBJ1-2	CASSQAYGYTF	TGCGCCAGCAGCCAAGCCTATGGCTACACCTTC
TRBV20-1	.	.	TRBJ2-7	CSAALFDEQYF	TGCAGTGCTGCACTCTTTGACGAGCAGTACTTC
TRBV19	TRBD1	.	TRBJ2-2	CASSINRGLHTGELFF	TGTGCCAGTAGTATAAACAGGGGTCTTCACACCGGGGAGCTGTTTTTT
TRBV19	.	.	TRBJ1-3	CASRLPGPLSGNTIYF	TGTGCCAGTAGACTTCCGGGTCCTCTCTCTGGAAACACCATATATTTT
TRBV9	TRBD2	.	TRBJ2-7	CASSVESGSSYEQYF	TGTGCCAGCAGCGTAGAGAGCGGGAGCTCCTACGAGCAGTACTTC
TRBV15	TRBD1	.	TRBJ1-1	CATSDRDRGRNTEAFF	TGTGCCACCAGCGACCGGGACAGGGGGAGGAACACTGAAGCTTTCTTT
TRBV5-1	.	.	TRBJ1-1	CASSSAVQQGNTEAFF	TGCGCCAGCAGCTCCGCGGTCCAACAGGGGAACACTGAAGCTTTCTTT
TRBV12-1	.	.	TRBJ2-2	CASNSSGRITGELFF	TGTGCCAGCAATTCCAGCGGGAGAATTACCGGGGAGCTGTTTTTT
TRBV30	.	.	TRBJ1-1	CAWSKLLGGLGNTEAFF	TGTGCCTGGAGTAAACTACTGGGGGGTTTGGGGAACACTGAAGCTTTCTTT
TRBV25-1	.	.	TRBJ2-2	CASSELGAGTGELFF	TGTGCCAGCAGTGAATTAGGGGCAGGCACCGGGGAGCTGTTTTTT
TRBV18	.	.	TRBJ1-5	CASSPPGRGSNQPQHF	TGTGCCAGCTCACCACCTGGCAGGGGCAGCAATCAGCCCCAGCATTTT
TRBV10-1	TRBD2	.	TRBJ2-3	CASSMGLAGITDTQYF	TGCGCCAGCAGTATGGGACTAGCGGGAATCACAGATACGCAGTATTTT
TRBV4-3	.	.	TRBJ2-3	CASTPGRGTDTQYF	TGCGCCAGCACACCAGGGCGAGGCACAGATACGCAGTATTTT
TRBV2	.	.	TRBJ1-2	CASSEGRIGAYGYTF	TGTGCCAGCAGCGAAGGTCGGATAGGGGCCTATGGCTACACCTTC
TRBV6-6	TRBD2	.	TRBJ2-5	CASSYSASGQETQYF	TGTGCCAGCAGTTACTCGGCTAGCGGCCAAGAGACCCAGTACTTC
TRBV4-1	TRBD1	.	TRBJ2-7	CASSHPGQGTYEQYF	TGCGCCAGCAGCCACCCGGGACAGGGTACCTACGAGCAGTACTTC
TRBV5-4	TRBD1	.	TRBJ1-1	CASSSTGSPLEAFF	TGTGCCAGCAGCTCGACAGGGTCCCCGCTAGAAGCTTTCTTT
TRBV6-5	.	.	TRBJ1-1	CASSYSRDIDTEAFF	TGTGCCAGCAGTTACTCCCGGGACATCGACACTGAAGCTTTCTTT
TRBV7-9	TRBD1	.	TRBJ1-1	CASRSGTAFEAFF	TGTGCCAGCAGATCCGGGACAGCATTTGAAGCTTTCTTT
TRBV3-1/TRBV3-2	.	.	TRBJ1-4	CASSQGTVEKLFF	TGTGCCAGCAGCCAAGGGACTGTGGAAAAACTGTTTTTT
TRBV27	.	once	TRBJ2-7	CASSLVGLTPYEQYF	TGTGCCAGCAGTTTAGTGGGACTCACGCCCTACGAGCAGTACTTC
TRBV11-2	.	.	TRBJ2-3	CASSLGGTDTQYF	TGTGCCAGCAGCTTGGGCGGGACGGATACGCAGTATTTT
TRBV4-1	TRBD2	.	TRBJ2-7	CASSHRLAESSYEQYF	TGCGCCAGCAGCCATCGACTAGCGGAAAGCTCCTACGAGCAGTACTTC
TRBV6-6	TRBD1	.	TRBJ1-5	CASSRSRTGGSNQPQHF	TGTGCCAGCAGTCGGAGCCGGACAGGGGGGAGCAATCAGCCCCAGCATTTT
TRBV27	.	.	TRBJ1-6	CASSSPLSRGSNSPLHF	TGTGCCAGCAGTTCCCCTCTATCACGGGGGAGTAATTCACCCCTCCACTTT
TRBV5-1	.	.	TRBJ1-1	CASSLAGFEAFF	TGCGCCAGCAGCTTGGCAGGTTTTGAAGCTTTCTTT
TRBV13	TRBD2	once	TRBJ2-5	CASGPTSGGGETQYF	TGTGCCAGCGGTCCGACTAGCGGGGGGGGAGAGACCCAGTACTTC
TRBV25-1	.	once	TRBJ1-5	CASSPNSNQPQHF	TGTGCCAGCAGTCCTAATAGCAATCAGCCCCAGCATTTT
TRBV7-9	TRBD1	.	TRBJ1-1	CASSAQGLERNTEAFF	TGTGCCAGCAGCGCACAGGGGCTGGAAAGGAACACTGAAGCTTTCTTT
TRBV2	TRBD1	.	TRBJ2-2	CASSGRDRRFSNTGELFF	TGTGCCAGCAGTGGTAGGGACAGGCGCTTCTCGAACACCGGGGAGCTGTTTTTT
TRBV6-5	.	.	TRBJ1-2	CASSYGLDYGYTF	TGTGCCAGCAGTTATGGGCTTGACTATGGCTACACCTTC
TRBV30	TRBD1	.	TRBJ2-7	CAWTAGTGTYEQYF	TGTGCCTGGACGGCGGGGACAGGGACCTACGAGCAGTACTTC